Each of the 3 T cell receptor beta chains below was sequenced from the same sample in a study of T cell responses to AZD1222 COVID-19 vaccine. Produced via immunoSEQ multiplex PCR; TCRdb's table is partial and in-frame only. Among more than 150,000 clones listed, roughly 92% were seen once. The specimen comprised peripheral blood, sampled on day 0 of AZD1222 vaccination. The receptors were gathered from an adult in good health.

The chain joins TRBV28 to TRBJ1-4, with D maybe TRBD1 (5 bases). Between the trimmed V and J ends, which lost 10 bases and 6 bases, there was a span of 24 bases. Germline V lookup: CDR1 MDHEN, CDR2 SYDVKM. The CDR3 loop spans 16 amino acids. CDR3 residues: CATQSGRRGIDEKLFF. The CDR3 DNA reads TGTGCCACGCAGAGTGGGCGGAGGGGTATCGATGAAAAACTGTTTTTT.

The CDR3 DNA follows: TGTGCCAGCTCACAAACAGGGCATGGCTACACCTTC. Its translation: CASSQTGHGYTF. This chain links TRBV18 with TRBJ1-2; tentatively, D is TRBD1 (6 bases). Per germline, CDR1 KGHSH and CDR2 LQKENI. V gave up 4 bases and J gave up 6 bases, with 9 bases separating them. The CDR3 has 12 amino acids.

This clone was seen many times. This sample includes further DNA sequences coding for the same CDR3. The DNA of the CDR3 is TGTGCCTGGAGTGAGACAGATAATTCACCCCTCCACTTT. Residues: CAWSETDNSPLHF. The genes are TRBV30 and TRBJ1-6; TRBD1 might be the D (5 bases). Germline V gene lookup returns CDR1 GTSNPN and CDR2 SVGIG (reference sequence). The CDR3 loop spans 13 amino acids. Between the trimmed V and J ends, which lost 1 base and 5 bases, there was a span of 6 bases. The variable domain in full, with the rest retrieved from reference TRBV30 and TRBJ1-6, is SQTIHQWPATLVQPVGSPLSLECTVEGTSNPNLYWYRQAAGRGLQLLFYSVGIGQISSEVPQNLSASRPQDRQFILSSKKLLLSDSGFYLCAWSETDNSPLHFGNGTRLTVT.